The 28 T cell receptor beta chains listed next were all sequenced from one sample in a study of PD-1 blockade in classical Hodgkin lymphoma. The protocol was immunoSEQ multiplex PCR, while the TCRdb copy is restricted to in-frame clones and leaves out a portion. Of over 80,000 clones in the sample, more than 90% were seen once. Relapse was seen in all patients after autologous stem cell transplantation, and brentuximab vedotin exposure was variable. The material was peripheral blood mononuclear cells (PBMCs), obtained at baseline. All receptors derive from a human donor with classical Hodgkin lymphoma.

The rearrangement joins TRBV25-1 to TRBJ2-3; 10 bases match TRBD2. This CDR3 contains 16 residues. The germline V gene encodes CDR1 MGHDK and CDR2 SYGVNS. The junction had 7 bases not matched to a gene; V was cut back by 2 bases and J by 5 bases. This CDR3 is CASSEPLAGGIDTQYF. In DNA, the CDR3 is TGTGCCAGCAGTGAACCCTTAGCGGGAGGTATAGATACGCAGTATTTT. Together with reference TRBV25-1 and TRBJ2-3, the CDR3 gives the full variable domain: EADIYQTPRYLVIGTGKKITLECSQTMGHDKMYWYQQDPGMELHLIHYSYGVNSTEKGDLSSESTVSRIRTEHFPLTLESARPSHTSQYLCASSEPLAGGIDTQYFGPGTRLTVL.

The V call is TRBV5-6, the J call TRBJ2-2; D possibly matches TRBD1 or TRBD2 (5 bases each). V was trimmed by 4 bases and J by 3 bases, leaving 19 bases between them. Germline V gene data show CDR1 as SGHDT and CDR2 as YYEEEE. CDR3 length: 17 amino acids. The CDR3 here is CASSRQRLQGDTGELFF. Written as DNA, the CDR3 is TGTGCCAGCAGCCGGCAGCGGTTGCAGGGAGACACCGGGGAGCTGTTTTTT.

The genes are TRBV29-1 and TRBJ2-1; 9 nucleotides align to TRBD1. Germline CDR1 is SQVTM and CDR2 is ANQGSEA. V lost 6 bases, J lost 2 bases, and 14 bases stayed unmatched. The CDR3 sequence is 17 residues long. The CDR3 spells CSVAGTGSSRTYNEQFF. CDR3 DNA sequence: TGCAGCGTCGCCGGGACAGGGTCTTCAAGAACCTACAATGAGCAGTTCTTC.

V usage is TRBV2 and J usage is TRBJ2-1; 11 nucleotides match TRBD1. The V and J ends lost 5 bases and 6 bases, in that order; junction bases with no gene match: 3. This CDR3 spans 14 amino acids. Germline CDR1 SNHLY, CDR2 FYNNEI. The CDR3 region is CASSHGQGANEQFF. CDR3 DNA sequence: TGTGCCAGCAGTCATGGACAGGGGGCCAATGAGCAGTTCTTC.

The chain is built from TRBV7-2 and TRBJ2-3; D unclear. V was clipped by 1 base and J by 0 bases, with 5 bases between them. The germline V gene encodes CDR1 SGHTA and CDR2 FQGNSA. There are 14 residues in the CDR3. The chain's CDR3 is CASSLGVSTDTQYF. The DNA of the CDR3 is TGTGCCAGCAGCTTAGGGGTGAGCACAGATACGCAGTATTTT.

The CDR3 spells CASSAEMEGMLDGSMGEQFF. CDR3 DNA sequence: TGTGCCAGCAGTGCCGAGATGGAGGGAATGCTCGATGGATCGATGGGTGAGCAGTTCTTC. The chain carries TRBV27 and TRBJ2-1, with D tentatively TRBD2 (6 bases). CDR1 and CDR2 (germline): MNHEY, SMNVEV (reference sequence). V was clipped by 5 bases and J by 9 bases, with 35 bases between them. CDR3 size: 20 residues.

V is TRBV9 and J is TRBJ1-1, with a tentative D call TRBD1 (6 bases). V lost 4 bases and J lost 1, with 11 bases in between. The V gene's germline CDR1 is SGDLS and CDR2 YYNGEE. The CDR3 has 14 residues. The CDR3 DNA reads TGTGCCAGCAGCCCCAGGACAGCGAACACTGAAGCTTTCTTT. Translation gives CASSPRTANTEAFF.

CDR3 nucleotides: TGTGCCAGCAGCCGACTAGCGGGAGACCCAGAGACCCAGTACTTC. This sequence encodes CASSRLAGDPETQYF. The genes are TRBV4-2 and TRBJ2-5, with 12 positions matching TRBD2. This CDR3 is 15 amino acids long. Germline-derived CDR1 and CDR2 are LGHNA and YNFKEQ. V lost 4 bases and J lost 4; bases outside the gene matches: 4.

The chain links TRBV7-2 to TRBJ1-4; D is possibly TRBD1 (5 bases). The CDR3 is 15 residues long. The V gene lost 5 bases and the J gene lost 3 bases, with 13 bases spanning the gap. CDR1 is SGHTA and CDR2 is FQGNSA in the germline V gene. The CDR3 DNA reads as TGTGCCAGCAGCGTCTATAGAGGGGCTAATGAAAAACTGTTTTTT. The encoded protein is CASSVYRGANEKLFF.

This clone was seen a single time. The rearrangement uses TRBV5-1 and TRBJ2-2; perhaps TRBD1 as D (6 bases). This CDR3 is 15 amino acids long. Germline CDR1 SGHRS, CDR2 YFSETQ. Trimming shortened V by 3 bases and J by 4 bases, and 13 bases separated the two germline ends. The CDR3 nucleotides are TGCGCCAGCAGCTCCACAGCAGGGGCCACCGGGGAGCTGTTTTTT. Translated, it gives CASSSTAGATGELFF. The complete variable domain, with remaining parts taken from reference TRBV5-1 and TRBJ2-2, reads KAGVTQTPRYLIKTRGQQVTLSCSPISGHRSVSWYQQTPGQGLQFLFEYFSETQRNKGNFPGRFSGRQFSNSRSEMNVSTLELGDSALYLCASSSTAGATGELFFGEGSRLTVL.

CDR3 residues: CASSGTSGPYTQYF. The CDR3 region has the DNA TGTGCCAGCAGCGGGACTAGCGGGCCGTATACGCAGTATTTT. The chain carries TRBV9 and TRBJ2-3; 11 nucleotides line up with TRBD2. Germline values: CDR1 SGDLS, CDR2 YYNGEE. Trimming removed 3 bases from V and 7 bases from J; junction bases left unmatched: 4. The CDR3 consists of 14 residues. The full variable domain, in which reference TRBV9 and TRBJ2-3 provide the parts outside the CDR3, is DSGVTQTPKHLITATGQRVTLRCSPRSGDLSVYWYQQSLDQGLQFLIQYYNGEERAKGNILERFSAQQFPDLHSELNLSSLELGDSALYFCASSGTSGPYTQYFGPGTRLTVL.

A single count supports this clone. The J gene is TRBJ2-3, the V gene TRBV19, with a tentative D call TRBD1 (7 bases). The CDR3 loop spans 14 amino acids. Germline V gives CDR1 LNHDA, CDR2 SQIVND (reference sequence). V was trimmed by 6 bases and J by 0 bases, leaving 10 bases between them. CDR3 amino acids: CASSQGGSTDTQYF. CDR3 DNA sequence: TGTGCCAGTAGCCAGGGGGGTAGCACAGATACGCAGTATTTT.

The chain has TRBV5-1 and TRBJ1-5; 7 bases agree with TRBD1. Trimming took 0 bases from V and 2 from J; bases not matched to a gene: 2. The germline V gene encodes CDR1 SGHRS and CDR2 YFSETQ. The CDR3 consists of 15 residues. The CDR3 nucleotides are TGCGCCAGCAGCTTGGCAGGGGGAGGCAATCAGCCCCAGCATTTT. Amino acid sequence: CASSLAGGGNQPQHF.

V gene TRBV5-6 combines with J gene TRBJ2-5; D gene ambiguous. Germline V gene lookup returns CDR1 SGHDT and CDR2 YYEEEE. The CDR3 has 13 residues. The ends were cut back, 0 bases at V and 5 bases at J, with 8 bases in the middle. The CDR3 DNA is TGTGCCAGCAGCTTGGGCAGGTTGGAGACCCAGTACTTC. Encoded protein: CASSLGRLETQYF.

CDR3 bases: TGTGCCAGCAGCCAAGAATTGGGTTTTTACGAGCAGTACTTC. It encodes CASSQELGFYEQYF. The chain carries TRBV5-5 and TRBJ2-7; D unclear. V shed 4 bases and J shed 4 bases, with 15 bases lying between them. CDR1 and CDR2 (germline): SGHKS, YYEKEE (reference sequence). The CDR3 totals 14 residues.

The chain recombines TRBV10-2 with TRBJ1-2; TRBD1 might be the D (6 bases). CDR1 is WSHSY, CDR2 SAAADI, per germline. There are 14 residues in the CDR3. Deletions cut 6 bases from V and 4 bases from J, with 15 bases between. The CDR3 loop reads CASSYALDSYGYTF. As DNA, the CDR3 is TGCGCCAGCAGCTACGCGCTGGACAGCTATGGCTACACCTTC.

This rearrangement joins TRBV7-9 to TRBJ2-5; 10 bases line up with TRBD2. V lost 5 bases and J lost 4; bases outside the gene matches: 4. Germline V CDR1 and CDR2: SEHNR, FQNEAQ (reference sequence). This CDR3 is built from 14 residues. CDR3 amino acids: CASSQREGRETQYF. The DNA of the CDR3 is TGTGCCAGCAGCCAGCGGGAGGGTCGAGAGACCCAGTACTTC. Full variable domain (remainder filled in from reference TRBV7-9 and TRBJ2-5): DTGVSQNPRHKITKRGQNVTFRCDPISEHNRLYWYRQTLGQGPEFLTYFQNEAQLEKSRLLSDRFSAERPKGSFSTLEIQRTEQGDSAMYLCASSQREGRETQYFGPGTRLLVL.

The J gene is TRBJ2-7, the V gene TRBV27; 8 nucleotides agree with TRBD1. The CDR3 spans 13 residues. V dropped 6 bases and J dropped 1; count of bases not matched to a gene: 2. Germline V lookup: CDR1 MNHEY, CDR2 SMNVEV (reference sequence). The CDR3 DNA sequence: TGTGCCAGCAGGCGGGACAGGTCCTACGAGCAGTACTTC. Its translation: CASRRDRSYEQYF.

The rearrangement uses TRBV19 and TRBJ2-3; D may match TRBD1 or TRBD2 (5 bases each). Trimming took off 3 bases at V and 7 bases at J, with 17 bases between the two ends. Germline-derived CDR1 and CDR2 are LNHDA and SQIVND (reference sequence). This CDR3 is 15 amino acids long. CDR3 protein: CASSIPGRDPNTQYF. For the CDR3, the DNA is TGTGCCAGTAGTATCCCCGGACGGGACCCAAATACGCAGTATTTT.

As DNA, the CDR3 is TGTGCCACCAGCAGAGAGCTCGGGAGGGCGGGGCGAAATGAGCAGTTCTTC. Encoded protein: CATSRELGRAGRNEQFF. The genes are TRBV15 and TRBJ2-1; 8 bases fit TRBD2. There are 17 residues in the CDR3. Germline CDR1 LNHNV, CDR2 YYDKDF (reference sequence). The J segment lost 7 bases and the V segment lost 0 bases, leaving 11 bases of the junction unmatched.

This chain uses TRBV28 with TRBJ2-5, with D unresolved. Per the germline V gene, CDR1 is MDHEN and CDR2 is SYDVKM. The CDR3 is made up of 12 amino acids. The V end lost 2 bases, the J end lost 2 bases, and 3 bases lay between the germline ends. The CDR3 DNA sequence: TGTGCCAGCAGTTTAGAGCAAGAGACCCAGTACTTC. This gives the protein CASSLEQETQYF.

The chain has TRBV27 and TRBJ2-7; D perhaps matches TRBD2 (7 bases). Germline V gives CDR1 MNHEY, CDR2 SMNVEV (reference sequence). The CDR3 is 15 residues long. Trimming left V 7 bases short and J 4 bases short, with 20 bases between. This CDR3 is CASTSSAGHPYEQYF. The CDR3 bases are TGTGCCAGCACCTCCTCAGCGGGACACCCTTACGAGCAGTACTTC.

The chain uses TRBV5-4 and TRBJ1-1; unclear D gene. The CDR3 runs 14 residues. The germline V gene encodes CDR1 SGHNT and CDR2 YYREEE (reference sequence). The V and J ends lost 2 bases and 0 bases respectively, with 8 bases between them. Here the CDR3 DNA reads TGTGCCAGCAGCTTTCGACCGATGAACACTGAAGCTTTCTTT. It encodes CASSFRPMNTEAFF.

The V call is TRBV19, the J call TRBJ2-3; no clear D gene. From germline, CDR1 is LNHDA and CDR2 SQIVND (reference sequence). The CDR3 consists of 10 residues. Trimming stripped 5 bases from V and 6 bases from J, with 3 bases between. Here the CDR3 reads CASSFDTQYF. CDR3 DNA sequence: TGTGCCAGTAGTTTCGATACGCAGTATTTT.

The genes are TRBV11-2 and TRBJ2-7; tentatively, D is TRBD2 (7 bases). V lost 4 bases and J lost 1, with 20 bases in between. The germline V gene encodes CDR1 SGHAT and CDR2 FQNNGV. This CDR3 region has 17 residues. The CDR3 DNA reads TGTGCCAGCAGCTCCGCCGAGAGGGAGGGGGTTTCCTACGAGCAGTACTTC. Protein: CASSSAEREGVSYEQYF.

This chain uses TRBV18 with TRBJ1-5; the match to TRBD1 covers 8 bases. Germline V gene data show CDR1 as KGHSH and CDR2 as LQKENI. J was trimmed by 3 bases and V by 6 bases; bases with no gene match: 10. The CDR3 is 16 residues long. As DNA, the CDR3 is TGTGCCAGCTCGCAAAAGGGGGGACAGGTCAATCAGCCCCAGCATTTT. Amino acid sequence: CASSQKGGQVNQPQHF.

The chain has TRBV6-6 and TRBJ2-3, with a tentative D call TRBD2 (6 bases). With 8 bases removed from V and 5 bases from J, the gap between germline ends came to 14 bases. This CDR3 comprises 13 residues. The germline V gene encodes CDR1 MNHNY and CDR2 SVGAGI (reference sequence). The CDR3 region has the DNA TGTGCCAGCGGCGGAGGGCCGGAAGATACGCAGTATTTT. This translates into CASGGGPEDTQYF.

The V and J genes are TRBV10-3 and TRBJ2-1; D gene ambiguous. CDR1 is ENHRY and CDR2 is SYGVKD in the germline V gene. The CDR3 covers 14 residues. Trimming shortened V by 5 bases and J by 4 bases, and 12 bases separated the two germline ends. The chain's CDR3 is CAISPIFSYNEQFF. The CDR3 bases are TGTGCCATCAGTCCCATCTTTAGTTACAATGAGCAGTTCTTC.